This TCR beta chain was profiled in a study of T cell clonality in common variable immunodeficiency. General observations from the study: TCRbeta clonality was increased in CVID versus healthy controls. In common variable immunodeficiency, TCR beta chains reportedly carried fewer deletions and N-nucleotide insertions.

Only a few counts were recorded for this clone. The antigen is not known. Clones were sequenced by immunoSEQ multiplex PCR, and TCRdb holds only the in-frame ones, with some missing. Listed for the sample are about 23,000 clones, none seen a single time. CVID subjects were around 14 female and under 35 male, aged 9 to 64. The sample was peripheral blood mononuclear cells. This clonotype originated in a human donor with common variable immunodeficiency.

The sequenced part of the CDR3 DNA is TGTGCCAGCAGCTTATTAGGGCAGCAAGAGACC. This sequence encodes CASSLLGQQET. The whole CDR3 sequence is CASSLLGQQETQYF. The chain has TRBV5-5 and TRBJ2-5; D uncertain. The read gets to within 3 residues of the CDR3 end, and the germline J gene fills in the rest. Trimming removed 2 bases at V and 2 bases at J, with 10 bases between. Germline assignment: CDR1 SGHKS and CDR2 YYEKEE (reference sequence). There are 14 residues in the CDR3.